Listed below are T cell receptor beta chains from one sample, sequenced in a study of cytomegalovirus exposure and HLA in healthy donors. This table comes from immunoSEQ multiplex PCR, and its TCRdb copy is limited to in-frame clones, with some not included. Found here are some 100,000 clones, roughly 83% of them singletons; the top ten hold over 4%. Material: PBMCs. These receptors came from a female donor in good health and CMV-seropositive. Each CDR3 is given with its conserved first and last residue. A D gene is named only where the DNA matches it firmly. Only some rows state a clone size, as once, few, many or a class for expanded clones.

TRBV2	few	NA	TRBJ1-2	CASSPGGLAGGYTF	TGTGCCAGCAGTCCCGGTGGCCTAGCTGGGGGGTACACCTTC
TRBV30	few	NA	TRBJ1-5	CAWSAGGPNQPQHF	TGTGCCTGGAGCGCCGGGGGGCCCAATCAGCCCCAGCATTTT
TRBV29-1	NA	TRBD2	TRBJ2-5	CSATLAGVQETQYF	TGCAGCGCAACCCTAGCGGGGGTCCAAGAGACCCAGTACTTC
TRBV2	NA	TRBD1	TRBJ1-3	CASSGQGSAIYF	TGTGCCAGCAGTGGACAGGGTAGCGCCATATATTTT
TRBV19	NA	NA	TRBJ1-1	CASSWTVDTEAFF	TGTGCCAGTAGTTGGACAGTTGACACTGAAGCTTTCTTT
TRBV9	NA	NA	TRBJ2-4	CASSVSGGASGNIQYF	TGTGCCAGCAGCGTAAGTGGGGGCGCCTCGGGAAACATTCAGTACTTC
TRBV7-2	NA	NA	TRBJ1-5	CVSSLSRDNNQPQHF	TGTGTCAGCAGCCTTTCCCGGGACAACAATCAGCCCCAGCATTTT
TRBV11-2	NA	NA	TRBJ1-4	CASSQTDYNEKLFF	TGTGCCAGCAGCCAGACTGATTATAATGAAAAACTGTTTTTT
TRBV10-3	NA	NA	TRBJ1-2	CAISQDGDYGYTF	TGTGCCATCAGCCAGGACGGGGACTATGGCTACACCTTC
TRBV5-4	NA	TRBD1	TRBJ2-1	CASSSGQGTYNEQFF	TGTGCCAGCAGCTCGGGACAGGGGACCTACAATGAGCAGTTCTTC
TRBV19	NA	TRBD2	TRBJ2-1	CASSIVAGSYNEQFF	TGTGCCAGTAGTATCGTAGCGGGGTCCTACAATGAGCAGTTCTTC
TRBV19	once	NA	TRBJ2-7	CASSIDAGARSAGEQYF	TGTGCCAGTAGTATAGATGCAGGGGCTAGATCCGCTGGCGAGCAGTACTTC
TRBV5-1	NA	TRBD2	TRBJ2-1	CASSLEGLALSNEQFF	TGCGCCAGCAGCTTGGAGGGACTAGCGTTGAGCAATGAGCAGTTCTTC
TRBV5-6	few	NA	TRBJ1-5	CASSRSGGSNQPQHF	TGTGCCAGCAGCCGGTCGGGAGGAAGCAATCAGCCCCAGCATTTT
TRBV5-1	NA	NA	TRBJ2-2	CASSSTRVDTGELFF	TGCGCCAGCAGCTCCACCAGGGTGGACACCGGGGAGCTGTTTTTT
TRBV27	NA	TRBD2	TRBJ2-7	CASSFQLREGLWDEQYF	TGTGCCAGCAGTTTTCAATTGCGGGAGGGCCTGTGGGACGAGCAGTACTTC
TRBV7-9	NA	TRBD1	TRBJ1-2	CASSLEDRGPGYTF	TGTGCCAGCAGCTTAGAGGACAGGGGGCCAGGCTACACCTTC
TRBV4-3	NA	NA	TRBJ2-2	CASSQGYSTGELFF	TGCGCCAGCAGCCAAGGATACTCCACCGGGGAGCTGTTTTTT
TRBV15	NA	TRBD1	TRBJ1-4	CATSRPQGGGEKLFF	TGTGCCACCAGCAGACCACAGGGGGGGGGTGAAAAACTGTTTTTT
TRBV5-1	NA	NA	TRBJ1-4	CASSLYPRVFF	TGCGCCAGCAGCTTATACCCAAGAGTCTTTTTT
TRBV16	once	NA	TRBJ1-2	CASSPEGLGSGYTF	TGTGCCAGCAGCCCAGAGGGTCTCGGGTCGGGCTACACCTTC
TRBV5-1	NA	TRBD2	TRBJ2-1	CASSFAGDHYNEQFF	TGCGCCAGCAGCTTCGCGGGGGACCACTACAATGAGCAGTTCTTC
TRBV14	NA	NA	TRBJ2-7	CASSQGGVGGYEQYF	TGTGCCAGCAGCCAAGGGGGCGTGGGGGGCTACGAGCAGTACTTC
TRBV9	NA	NA	TRBJ2-1	CASSARTAPTGQFF	TGTGCCAGCAGCGCCAGGACAGCCCCGACGGGGCAGTTCTTC
TRBV4-2	NA	TRBD1	TRBJ1-5	CASSLRQAGGYSNQPQHF	TGTGCCAGCAGCCTACGACAGGCAGGGGGCTATAGCAATCAGCCCCAGCATTTT
TRBV4-1	NA	TRBD2	TRBJ2-5	CASSQEILLAGLRETQYF	TGCGCCAGCAGCCAAGAGATCTTACTAGCGGGATTGAGGGAGACCCAGTACTTC